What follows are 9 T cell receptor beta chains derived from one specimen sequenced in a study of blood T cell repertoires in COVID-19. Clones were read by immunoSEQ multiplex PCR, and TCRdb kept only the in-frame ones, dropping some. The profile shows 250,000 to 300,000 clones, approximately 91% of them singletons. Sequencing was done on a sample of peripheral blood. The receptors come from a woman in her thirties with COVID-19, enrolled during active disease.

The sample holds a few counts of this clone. In nucleotides, the CDR3 is TGCGCCAGCAGCCCGGGGGGCGGGAGTCCAGATACGCAGTATTTT. It translates to CASSPGGGSPDTQYF. The V gene is TRBV5-1, the J gene TRBJ2-3; tentatively, D is TRBD2 (7 bases). The CDR3 extends over 15 amino acids. V was clipped by 4 bases and J by 4 bases, with 16 bases between them. Germline V gene lookup returns CDR1 SGHRS and CDR2 YFSETQ.

Here the CDR3 DNA reads TGCGCCAGCAGCCAAGGCCAAGGGACAGGGATCTATGGCTACACCTTC. Translating gives CASSQGQGTGIYGYTF. The V gene is TRBV4-1, the J gene TRBJ1-2, with 9 bases that match TRBD1. The CDR3 runs to 16 residues. The V and J ends lost 1 base and 4 bases, in that order; junction bases with no gene match: 7. Germline V gene data show CDR1 as MGHRA and CDR2 as YSYEKL.

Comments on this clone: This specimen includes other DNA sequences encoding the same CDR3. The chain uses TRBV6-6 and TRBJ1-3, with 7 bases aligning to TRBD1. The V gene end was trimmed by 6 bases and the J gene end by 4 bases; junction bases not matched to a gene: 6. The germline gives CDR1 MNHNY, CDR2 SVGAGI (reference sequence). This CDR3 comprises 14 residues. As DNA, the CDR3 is TGTGCCAGCAGCCCGACAGGGTCCGGAAACACCATATATTTT. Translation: CASSPTGSGNTIYF.

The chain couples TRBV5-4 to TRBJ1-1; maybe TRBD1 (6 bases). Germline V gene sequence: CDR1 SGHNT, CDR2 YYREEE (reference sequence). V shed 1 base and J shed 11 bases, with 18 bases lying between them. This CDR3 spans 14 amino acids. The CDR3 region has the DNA TGTGCCAGCAGCTTGTCGAGGGTACAGGGCAGCGCTTTCTTT. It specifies CASSLSRVQGSAFF.

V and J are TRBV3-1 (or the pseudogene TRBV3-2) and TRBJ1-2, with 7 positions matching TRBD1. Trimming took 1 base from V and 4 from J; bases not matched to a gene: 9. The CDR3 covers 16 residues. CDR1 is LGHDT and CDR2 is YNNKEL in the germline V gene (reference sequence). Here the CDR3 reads CASSQGLQGRGYGYTF. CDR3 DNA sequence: TGTGCCAGCAGCCAAGGCCTACAGGGGCGGGGCTATGGCTACACCTTC.

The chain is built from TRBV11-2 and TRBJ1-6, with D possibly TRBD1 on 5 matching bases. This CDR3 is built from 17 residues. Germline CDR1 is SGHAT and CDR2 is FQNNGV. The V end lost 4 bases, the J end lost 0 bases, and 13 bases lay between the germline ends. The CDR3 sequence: CASSSSGGGSYNSPLHF. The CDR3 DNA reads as TGTGCCAGCAGCTCATCCGGGGGGGGCTCCTATAATTCACCCCTCCACTTT.

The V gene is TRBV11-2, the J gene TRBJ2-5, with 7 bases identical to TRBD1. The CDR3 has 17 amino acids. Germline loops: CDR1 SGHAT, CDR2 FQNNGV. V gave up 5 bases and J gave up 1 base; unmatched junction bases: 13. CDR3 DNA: TGTGCCAGCAGCCACTTAAACAGGGGTCTTCCCCAAGAGACCCAGTACTTC. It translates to CASSHLNRGLPQETQYF.

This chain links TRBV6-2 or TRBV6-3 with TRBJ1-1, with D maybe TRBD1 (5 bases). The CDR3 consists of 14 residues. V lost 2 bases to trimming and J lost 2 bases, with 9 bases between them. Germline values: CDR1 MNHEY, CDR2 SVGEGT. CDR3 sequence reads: CASSYGGINTEAFF. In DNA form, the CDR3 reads TGTGCCAGCAGTTACGGGGGGATTAACACTGAAGCTTTCTTT.

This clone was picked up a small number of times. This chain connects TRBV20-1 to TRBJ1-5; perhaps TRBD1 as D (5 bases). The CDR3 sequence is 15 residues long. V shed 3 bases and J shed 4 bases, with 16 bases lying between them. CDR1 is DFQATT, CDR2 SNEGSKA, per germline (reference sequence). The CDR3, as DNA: TGCAGTGCTAGTGGCGGGCCTCGGGGGAATCAGCCCCAGCATTTT. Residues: CSASGGPRGNQPQHF.